The clone carrying this TCR beta chain appeared a single time. Other DNA sequences within the sample encode an identical CDR3. This record comes from a study of blood T cell repertoires in COVID-19. The wider study: COVID-19 samples collected from the United States, Italy and Spain covered acute and convalescent phases. PBMCs, B-cell-depleted T cells, or T cells were the source of the cDNA or gDNA that made up the material.

Authors' methods: Amplification with reference gene primers provided the estimates of nucleated cell counts. Produced via immunoSEQ multiplex PCR; TCRdb's table is partial and in-frame only. From that table come the V and J calls and clone size; the DNA was used to work out D and trimming. Of approximately 390,000 clones listed, nearly 90% were seen once; the top ten hold around 6.3%. Material for sequencing was peripheral blood. The receptor's source is a man aged 18 to 30 with active or convalescent COVID-19.

The CDR3 DNA sequence: TGTGCCAGCTCTCCGGGACAGGGAGGGCAGCCCCAGCATTTT. As protein: CASSPGQGGQPQHF. This sequence joins TRBV18 and TRBJ1-5; 9 bases match TRBD1. CDR1 and CDR2 (germline): KGHSH, LQKENI. The CDR3 spans 14 residues. After removal of 6 bases from V and 7 bases from J, the junction contained 7 bases not matched to a gene.